The 15 T cell receptor beta chains given below trace back to one sample, sequenced in a study of Ad26.COV2.S vaccination and SARS-CoV-2 variants. The repertoire was sequenced with immunoSEQ multiplex PCR; TCRdb's copy has only in-frame clones and lacks some. The table includes around 450,000 clones, roughly nine tenths detected once. The sample's treatment: roughly 19 received Ad26.COV2.S at low or high dose, single or two shots; about 5 received placebo; per-sample allocation not given. It was on day 63 after the first vaccine or placebo injection that samples were taken. The sample was peripheral blood, taken in a trial of Ad26.COV2.S vaccine versus placebo. The receptors come from a person between 18 and 65 years old who received the Ad26.COV2.S COVID-19 vaccine or a placebo.

This chain links TRBV6-5 with TRBJ1-1; the D gene is possibly TRBD1 (6 bases). The CDR3 extends over 14 amino acids. V shed 2 bases and J shed 6 bases, with 13 bases lying between them. The germline V gene has CDR1 MNHEY and CDR2 SVGAGI. CDR3 nucleotide sequence: TGTGCCAGCAGTTACCGTCACAGGGAGCCTGAAGCTTTCTTT. It yields the protein CASSYRHREPEAFF.

In this sample, this clone turned up a few times. This sequence joins TRBV10-3 and TRBJ1-6; 8 bases agree with TRBD1. Germline values: CDR1 ENHRY, CDR2 SYGVKD. Germline trimming cut 6 bases from V and 8 bases from J; bases unmatched to any gene: 9. CDR3 size: 15 residues. In nucleotides, the CDR3 is TGTGCCATCAGGTCAGGGGGCTCAGTGGATTCACCCCTCCACTTT. Amino acids: CAIRSGGSVDSPLHF.

The rearrangement joins TRBV9 to TRBJ1-5, with D possibly TRBD1 on 6 matching bases. V was clipped by 4 bases and J by 2 bases, with 10 bases between them. The CDR3 runs 14 residues. Germline CDR1 is SGDLS and CDR2 is YYNGEE. The CDR3 nucleotides read TGTGCCAGCAGCCCGGACAGACGCAATCAGCCCCAGCATTTT. Translation: CASSPDRRNQPQHF. The full variable domain, with the rest looked up from reference TRBV9 and TRBJ1-5, is DSGVTQTPKHLITATGQRVTLRCSPRSGDLSVYWYQQSLDQGLQFLIQYYNGEERAKGNILERFSAQQFPDLHSELNLSSLELGDSALYFCASSPDRRNQPQHFGDGTRLSIL.

The chain is built from TRBV4-1 and TRBJ1-3; the D is unclear. V was trimmed by 0 bases and J by 4 bases, leaving 4 bases between them. The CDR3 consists of 13 residues. Germline V lookup: CDR1 MGHRA, CDR2 YSYEKL. CDR3 DNA sequence: TGCGCCAGCAGCCAAGAGTGGGGAAACACCATATATTTT. Its translation: CASSQEWGNTIYF.

The sample holds one count of this clone. The chain carries TRBV19 and TRBJ1-3; no clear D. Per the germline V gene, CDR1 is LNHDA and CDR2 is SQIVND (reference sequence). The V end lost 6 bases, the J end lost 4 bases, and 13 bases lay between the germline ends. The CDR3 loop spans 14 amino acids. The CDR3 bases are TGTGCCAGTAGACGGAACTCCCGGGGAAACACCATATATTTT. It is translated as CASRRNSRGNTIYF. Using reference TRBV19 and TRBJ1-3 for the parts outside the CDR3, the full variable domain is DGGITQSPKYLFRKEGQNVTLSCEQNLNHDAMYWYRQDPGQGLRLIYYSQIVNDFQKGDIAEGYSVSREKKESFPLTVTSAQKNPTAFYLCASRRNSRGNTIYFGEGSWLTVV.

V and J are TRBV7-2 and TRBJ1-2; 9 nucleotides line up with TRBD1. In germline, CDR1 is SGHTA, CDR2 FQGNSA. V trimming: 11 bases; J trimming: 7 bases; junction bases outside the gene matches: 23. The CDR3 extends over 17 amino acids. CDR3 sequence: CAVLPRDRGAFVSGYTF. In nucleotides, the CDR3 is TGTGCCGTACTTCCACGTGACAGGGGGGCTTTTGTGAGTGGCTACACCTTC.

V gene TRBV6-5 combines with J gene TRBJ2-3, with D tentatively TRBD2 (7 bases). The CDR3 has 16 residues. Germline CDR1 MNHEY, CDR2 SVGAGI. V was shortened by 2 bases and J by 2 bases, with 14 bases between the two germline ends. CDR3 amino acids: CASSYGAGAPTDTQYF. The CDR3 DNA sequence: TGTGCCAGCAGTTACGGGGCGGGGGCGCCCACAGATACGCAGTATTTT.

In DNA form, the CDR3 reads TGTGCCAGCAGTTTAACTGAGGGGGGCTATGGCTACACCTTC. Its protein is CASSLTEGGYGYTF. This chain links TRBV28 with TRBJ1-2; tentative D call: TRBD1 (6 bases). The V end was cut by 2 bases, the J end by 4 bases, with 11 bases between. The CDR3 is made up of 14 amino acids. Per germline, CDR1 MDHEN and CDR2 SYDVKM.

The chain employs TRBV18 and TRBJ2-1, with TRBD2 matching 7 bases. This CDR3 comprises 17 residues. The trim removed 0 bases at V and 2 bases at J, leaving 7 bases unmatched. CDR1 is KGHSH and CDR2 is LQKENI in the germline V gene. Here the CDR3 DNA reads TGTGCCAGCTCACCACCGGGAGGGAGCGGGGCCTACAATGAGCAGTTCTTC. As protein: CASSPPGGSGAYNEQFF.

This clone has more than one count but fewer than ten. The chain is built from TRBV5-8 and TRBJ2-3; D is possibly TRBD2 (6 bases). CDR1 and CDR2 (germline): SGHTS, YDEGEE. The CDR3 runs 14 residues. The germline V and J ends were trimmed by 5 bases and 3 bases, with 13 bases remaining between them. The CDR3 DNA sequence: TGTGCCAGCAGTCCTGGGACTTTGACAGATACGCAGTATTTT. Its translation is CASSPGTLTDTQYF. The complete variable domain, with remaining parts taken from reference TRBV5-8 and TRBJ2-3, reads EAGVTQSPTHLIKTRGQQATLRCSPISGHTSVYWYQQALGLGLQFLLWYDEGEERNRGNFPPRFSGRQFPNYSSELNVNALELEDSALYLCASSPGTLTDTQYFGPGTRLTVL.

The genes are TRBV5-1 and TRBJ1-4; no definite D call. V lost 0 bases to trimming and J lost 5 bases, with 8 bases between them. The CDR3 runs 14 residues. The V gene's germline CDR1 is SGHRS and CDR2 YFSETQ. The CDR3 DNA is TGCGCCAGCAGCTTGGGACGGAGAAATGAAAAACTGTTTTTT. Protein sequence: CASSLGRRNEKLFF.

The rearrangement joins TRBV18 to TRBJ2-2; 7 nucleotides line up with TRBD1. The ends lost 2 bases at V and 4 bases at J; junction bases unmatched: 10. CDR3 size: 17 residues. Germline V gene lookup returns CDR1 KGHSH and CDR2 LQKENI. The CDR3 loop is CASSPFAGTVRTGELFF. CDR3 nucleotide sequence: TGTGCCAGCTCACCATTTGCCGGGACAGTCCGCACCGGGGAGCTGTTTTTT.

The rearrangement links TRBV28 to TRBJ2-1; tentatively, D is TRBD2 (6 bases). The germline V gene has CDR1 MDHEN and CDR2 SYDVKM. V lost 3 bases and J 5 bases, leaving 11 bases between the germline ends. CDR3 length: 14 residues. The CDR3 loop reads CASSFRGSNNEQFF. The CDR3 region has the DNA TGTGCCAGCAGTTTCCGGGGGTCCAACAATGAGCAGTTCTTC.

V gene TRBV3-1 (or the pseudogene TRBV3-2) combines with J gene TRBJ2-5; possibly TRBD1 for D (5 bases). Trimming cost V 3 bases and J 3 bases, with 11 bases left between them. CDR3 length: 14 amino acids. The germline CDR1 and CDR2 sequences are LGHDT and YNNKEL (reference sequence). CDR3 coding DNA: TGTGCCAGCAGCCATTGGGGCAGGAAAGAGACCCAGTACTTC. This sequence encodes CASSHWGRKETQYF.

On this clone itself: Other DNA sequences within the sample encode an identical CDR3. The chain recombines TRBV5-1 with TRBJ2-1, with TRBD1 matching 7 bases. V trimming: 1 base; J trimming: 0 bases; junction bases outside the gene matches: 1. From germline, CDR1 is SGHRS and CDR2 YFSETQ. This CDR3 contains 15 residues. The CDR3 protein is CASSLSGGSYNEQFF. The CDR3 bases are TGCGCCAGCAGCTTGTCAGGGGGCTCCTACAATGAGCAGTTCTTC.